Below, 22 T cell receptor beta chains from the same sample are listed, as sequenced in a study of cytomegalovirus exposure and HLA in healthy donors. The data were produced by immunoSEQ multiplex PCR, yet TCRdb's version contains in-frame clones alone and is incomplete. This sample yields some 84,000 clones, of which about nine tenths are seen a single time; approximately 2.2% belongs to the top ten. Sample: PBMCs. All receptors come from a man younger than 45 in good health and CMV-seronegative.

V is TRBV15 and J is TRBJ1-3, with 8 bases matching TRBD1. The junction had 2 bases not matched to a gene; V was cut back by 3 bases and J by 4 bases. CDR3 length: 14 residues. Per the germline V gene, CDR1 is LNHNV and CDR2 is YYDKDF (reference sequence). The CDR3 DNA follows: TGTGCCACCAGCAGCACAGGGGGAGGAAACACCATATATTTT. Residues: CATSSTGGGNTIYF.

The gene calls are TRBV5-1 and TRBJ1-2; a possible D gene is TRBD1 (6 bases). V was clipped by 0 bases and J by 3 bases, with 9 bases between them. Germline V gives CDR1 SGHRS, CDR2 YFSETQ. CDR3 length: 14 residues. This chain's CDR3 is CASSLDRDHYGYTF. The CDR3 DNA sequence: TGCGCCAGCAGCTTGGACAGGGATCACTATGGCTACACCTTC.

This chain connects TRBV29-1 to TRBJ2-3, with 9 positions matching TRBD1. Germline values: CDR1 SQVTM, CDR2 ANQGSEA. The CDR3 totals 16 residues. Losses at the gene ends were 3 bases for V and 1 base for J; bases not matched to a gene: 8. The CDR3 spells CSVDGWGDRGTDTQYF. The CDR3 DNA sequence: TGCAGCGTTGATGGTTGGGGGGACAGGGGCACAGATACGCAGTATTTT.

This clone is a singleton in its sample. Other nucleotide sequences from this sample produce the same CDR3. The chain combines TRBV6-5 with TRBJ1-5; 8 bases are shared with TRBD1. Per the germline V gene, CDR1 is MNHEY and CDR2 is SVGAGI. Germline trimming cut 2 bases from V and 11 bases from J; bases unmatched to any gene: 5. The CDR3 contains 13 residues. The CDR3 reads CASSYGTGGTQHF. DNA for the CDR3: TGTGCCAGCAGTTACGGGACAGGAGGCACCCAGCATTTT.

This sequence joins TRBV7-2 and TRBJ2-3, with D tentatively TRBD2 (5 bases). From germline, CDR1 is SGHTA and CDR2 FQGNSA. CDR3 length equals 14 residues. The V and J ends lost 4 bases and 4 bases respectively, with 12 bases between them. The CDR3 DNA follows: TGTGCCAGCAGCTCCGGACTCACCGCAGATACGCAGTATTTT. This encodes CASSSGLTADTQYF.

J is TRBJ1-3 and V is TRBV5-5, with 9 bases lining up with TRBD1. The V gene's germline CDR1 is SGHKS and CDR2 YYEKEE (reference sequence). The J segment lost 4 bases and the V segment lost 2 bases, leaving 1 base of the junction unmatched. This CDR3 region has 14 residues. In nucleotides, the CDR3 is TGTGCCAGCAGCTTCGGGACAGGGGGAAACACCATATATTTT. Its translation is CASSFGTGGNTIYF.

The chain has TRBV6-6 and TRBJ2-1; 8 bases match TRBD1. CDR3 length: 14 residues. J lost 3 bases, V lost 5 bases, and 3 bases had no gene match. Germline values: CDR1 MNHNY, CDR2 SVGAGI (reference sequence). The CDR3 protein is CASSPGQDYNEQFF. The DNA of the CDR3 is TGTGCCAGCAGTCCGGGACAGGACTACAATGAGCAGTTCTTC.

The chain has TRBV6-5 and TRBJ2-1; 8 positions agree with TRBD2. The V gene end was trimmed by 0 bases and the J gene end by 12 bases; junction bases not matched to a gene: 13. Germline CDR1 MNHEY, CDR2 SVGAGI. The CDR3 covers 16 residues. CDR3 bases: TGTGCCAGCAGTTACTCCGCGGGAGGCTCTACAATGGTGCAGTTCTTC. This encodes CASSYSAGGSTMVQFF.

The rearrangement joins TRBV6-4 to TRBJ1-2, with D unresolved. This CDR3 has 14 residues. Germline assignment: CDR1 MRHNA and CDR2 SNTAGT. Trimming took 4 bases from V and 0 from J, leaving 9 bases between them. CDR3 nucleotides: TGTGCCAGCAGTGCAGAGGTAGCTAACTATGGCTACACCTTC. Protein: CASSAEVANYGYTF.

This chain joins TRBV29-1 and TRBJ1-4; TRBD1 matches at 8 bases. Trimming took 7 bases from V and 8 from J; bases not matched to a gene: 9. There are 13 residues in the CDR3. Germline V gene data show CDR1 as SQVTM and CDR2 as ANQGSEA. The CDR3 spells CSGRTGPREKLFF. The CDR3 DNA reads TGCAGCGGGAGGACAGGGCCAAGAGAAAAACTGTTTTTT. Full variable domain (rest looked up from reference TRBV29-1 and TRBJ1-4): SAVISQKPSRDICQRGTSLTIQCQVDSQVTMMFWYRQQPGQSLTLIATANQGSEATYESGFVIDKFPISRPNLTFSTLTVSNMSPEDSSIYLCSGRTGPREKLFFGSGTQLSVL.

This chain links TRBV5-4 with TRBJ1-6; a possible D gene is TRBD1 (6 bases). V lost 4 bases, J lost 5 bases, and 10 bases lay in between. Germline loops: CDR1 SGHNT, CDR2 YYREEE (reference sequence). The CDR3 is 14 residues long. CDR3 sequence reads: CASSPGTNNSPLHF. The CDR3 nucleotides read TGTGCCAGCAGCCCCGGGACAAATAATTCACCCCTCCACTTT.

The chain links TRBV15 to TRBJ1-1, with D tentatively TRBD1 (5 bases). Per the germline V gene, CDR1 is LNHNV and CDR2 is YYDKDF (reference sequence). Trimming removed 1 base at V and 3 bases at J, with 12 bases between. This CDR3 is built from 15 residues. The CDR3 sequence: CATSRVRAGHTEAFF. CDR3 DNA sequence: TGTGCCACCAGCAGAGTTCGGGCGGGACACACTGAAGCTTTCTTT.

The J gene is TRBJ1-2, the V gene TRBV5-1, with D possibly matching TRBD1 (5 bases). The length of the CDR3 is 16 residues. Between the trimmed V and J ends, which lost 0 bases and 7 bases, there was a span of 19 bases. Germline V gene sequence: CDR1 SGHRS, CDR2 YFSETQ. The CDR3: CASSLANRTRPSGYTF. The CDR3 bases are TGCGCCAGCAGCTTGGCCAACAGGACCCGGCCTAGTGGCTACACCTTC.

This clone was picked up one time. The chain is built from TRBV6-1 and TRBJ2-7, with 12 bases matching TRBD2. The V segment lost 8 bases and the J segment 3 bases; nucleotides outside the gene matches: 5. The CDR3 covers 14 residues. Looked up from germline, CDR1 is MNHNS and CDR2 is SASEGT. The DNA of the CDR3 is TGTGCCAGCCGAGGACTAGCGGGGATCTACGAGCAGTACTTC. This encodes CASRGLAGIYEQYF.

The rearrangement uses TRBV2 and TRBJ2-2; 8 bases fit TRBD1. This CDR3 has 14 residues. CDR1 and CDR2 (germline): SNHLY, FYNNEI. V lost 7 bases and J lost 5; bases outside the gene matches: 6. The CDR3 nucleotides are TGTGCCAGCACAGGACAGGGCAATACCGGGGAGCTGTTTTTT. It codes for CASTGQGNTGELFF.

This chain links TRBV27 with TRBJ2-1; D is uncertain. Germline CDR1 MNHEY, CDR2 SMNVEV (reference sequence). The V end lost 4 bases, the J end lost 3 bases, and 4 bases lay between the germline ends. The CDR3 contains 12 residues. The DNA of the CDR3 is TGTGCCAGCAGTTCGGGCTACAATGAGCAGTTCTTC. As protein: CASSSGYNEQFF.

J is TRBJ2-4 and V is TRBV6-5; 8 nucleotides match TRBD1. The V gene end was trimmed by 10 bases and the J gene end by 8 bases; junction bases not matched to a gene: 7. Looked up from germline, CDR1 is MNHEY and CDR2 is SVGAGI. This CDR3 region has 12 residues. CDR3 protein: CATQDRVDIQYF. CDR3 coding DNA: TGTGCCACCCAGGACAGGGTGGACATTCAGTACTTC.

V usage is TRBV30 and J usage is TRBJ2-3; 8 bases are shared with TRBD2. With 3 bases clipped from V and 0 bases from J, the junction kept 8 bases outside the gene matches. Per the germline V gene, CDR1 is GTSNPN and CDR2 is SVGIG (reference sequence). This CDR3 is built from 16 residues. CDR3 sequence reads: CAWREWASGSTDTQYF. The CDR3 DNA reads as TGTGCCTGGAGAGAATGGGCTAGCGGGAGCACAGATACGCAGTATTTT.

The chain has TRBV29-1 and TRBJ2-5; D is perhaps TRBD2 (5 bases). The CDR3 runs to 13 residues. Trimming stripped 6 bases from V and 5 bases from J, with 16 bases between. The germline V gene encodes CDR1 SQVTM and CDR2 ANQGSEA. CDR3 DNA: TGCAGCGTAGACCGGAGCGGTGTGGAGACCCAGTACTTC. Amino acid sequence: CSVDRSGVETQYF.

The V and J genes are TRBV6-5 and TRBJ2-7; 10 bases fit TRBD1. The J segment lost 3 bases and the V segment lost 8 bases, leaving 7 bases of the junction unmatched. The CDR3 is 14 residues long. The germline V gene encodes CDR1 MNHEY and CDR2 SVGAGI. DNA of the CDR3: TGTGCCAGCCAACCCAGGGACAGGGGCTACGAGCAGTACTTC. Residues: CASQPRDRGYEQYF.

This rearrangement joins TRBV7-6 to TRBJ2-2, with 11 positions matching TRBD1. V gave up 1 base and J gave up 6 bases; unmatched junction bases: 4. Germline loops: CDR1 SGHVS, CDR2 FNYEAQ. This CDR3 is 16 amino acids long. CDR3 bases: TGTGCCAGCAGCTTAGGCGGACAGGGGGCGCCCGGGGAGCTGTTTTTT. Residues: CASSLGGQGAPGELFF. The entire variable domain, with the rest obtained from reference TRBV7-6 and TRBJ2-2, is as follows: GAGVSQSPRYKVTKRGQDVALRCDPISGHVSLYWYRQALGQGPEFLTYFNYEAQQDKSGLPNDRFSAERPEGSISTLTIQRTEQRDSAMYRCASSLGGQGAPGELFFGEGSRLTVL.

In nucleotides, the CDR3 is TGTGCCAGCAGCATCCCCACAGGGGGCTCTGGAAACACCATATATTTT. Translating gives CASSIPTGGSGNTIYF. The rearrangement uses TRBV7-9 and TRBJ1-3, with TRBD1 matching 8 bases. Trimming took 5 bases from V and 0 from J; bases not matched to a gene: 6. The CDR3 has 16 residues. Germline values: CDR1 SEHNR, CDR2 FQNEAQ (reference sequence).